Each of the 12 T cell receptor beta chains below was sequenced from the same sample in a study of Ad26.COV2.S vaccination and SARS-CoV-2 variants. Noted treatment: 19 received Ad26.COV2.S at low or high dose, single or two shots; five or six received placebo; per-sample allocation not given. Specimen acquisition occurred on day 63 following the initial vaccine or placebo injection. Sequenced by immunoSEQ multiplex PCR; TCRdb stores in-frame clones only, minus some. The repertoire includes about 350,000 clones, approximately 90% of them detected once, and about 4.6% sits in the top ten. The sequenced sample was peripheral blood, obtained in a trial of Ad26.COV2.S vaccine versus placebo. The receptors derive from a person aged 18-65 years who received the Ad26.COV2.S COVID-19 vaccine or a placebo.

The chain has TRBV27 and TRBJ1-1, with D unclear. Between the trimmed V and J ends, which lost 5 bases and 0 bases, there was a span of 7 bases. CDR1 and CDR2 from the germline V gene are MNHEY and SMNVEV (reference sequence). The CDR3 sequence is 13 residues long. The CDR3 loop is CASSIQMNTEAFF. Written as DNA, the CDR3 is TGTGCCAGCAGTATACAGATGAACACTGAAGCTTTCTTT.

CDR3 protein: CASSQDRGPYNEQFF. The CDR3 bases are TGTGCCAGCAGCCAAGACAGGGGTCCCTACAATGAGCAGTTCTTC. The chain is built from TRBV3-1 (or the pseudogene TRBV3-2) and TRBJ2-1; D might be TRBD1 (6 bases). The germline gives CDR1 LGHDT, CDR2 YNNKEL (reference sequence). V was trimmed by 0 bases and J by 2 bases, leaving 8 bases between them. The CDR3 covers 15 residues.

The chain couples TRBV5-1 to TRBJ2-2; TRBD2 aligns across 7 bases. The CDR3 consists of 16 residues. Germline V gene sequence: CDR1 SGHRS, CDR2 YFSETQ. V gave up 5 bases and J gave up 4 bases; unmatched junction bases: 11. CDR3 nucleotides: TGCGCCAGCAGTTCCCAGACTAGCACGGCCACCGGGGAGCTGTTTTTT. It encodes CASSSQTSTATGELFF.

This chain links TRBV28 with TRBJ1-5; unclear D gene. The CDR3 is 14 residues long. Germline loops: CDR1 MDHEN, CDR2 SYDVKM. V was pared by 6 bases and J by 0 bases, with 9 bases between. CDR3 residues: CASSPDASNQPQHF. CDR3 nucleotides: TGTGCCAGCAGCCCCGACGCTAGCAATCAGCCCCAGCATTTT.

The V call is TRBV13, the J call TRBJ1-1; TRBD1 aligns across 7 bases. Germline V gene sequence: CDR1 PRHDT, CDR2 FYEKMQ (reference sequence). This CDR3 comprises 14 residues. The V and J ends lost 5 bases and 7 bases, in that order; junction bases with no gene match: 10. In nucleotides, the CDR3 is TGTGCCAGCAGCGTCCCGCCAGGGGGGCATGAAGCTTTCTTT. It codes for CASSVPPGGHEAFF.

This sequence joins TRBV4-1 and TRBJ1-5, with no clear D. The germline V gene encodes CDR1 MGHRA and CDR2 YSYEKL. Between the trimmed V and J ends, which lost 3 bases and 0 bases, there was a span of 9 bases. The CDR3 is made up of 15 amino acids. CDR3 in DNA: TGCGCCAGCAGCCAGGACGGGAATAGCAATCAGCCCCAGCATTTT. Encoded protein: CASSQDGNSNQPQHF.

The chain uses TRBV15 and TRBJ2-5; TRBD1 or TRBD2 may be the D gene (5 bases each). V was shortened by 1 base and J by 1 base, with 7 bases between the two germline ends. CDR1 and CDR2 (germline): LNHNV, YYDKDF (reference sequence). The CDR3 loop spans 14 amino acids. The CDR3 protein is CATSRGGAQETQYF. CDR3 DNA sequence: TGTGCCACCAGCAGAGGAGGGGCCCAAGAGACCCAGTACTTC.

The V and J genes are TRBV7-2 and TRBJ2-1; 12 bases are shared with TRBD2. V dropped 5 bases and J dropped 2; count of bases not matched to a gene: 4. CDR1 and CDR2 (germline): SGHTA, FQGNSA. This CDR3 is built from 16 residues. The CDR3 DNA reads TGTGCCAGCAGCCCTAGCGGGGGGGCCCCCTACAATGAGCAGTTCTTC. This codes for CASSPSGGAPYNEQFF.

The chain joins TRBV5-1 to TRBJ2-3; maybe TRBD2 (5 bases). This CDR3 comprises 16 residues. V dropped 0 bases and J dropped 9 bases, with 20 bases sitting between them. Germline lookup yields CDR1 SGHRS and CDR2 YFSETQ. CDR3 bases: TGCGCCAGCAGCTTGGCTGCAAGGACTCCCACCCGGACGCAGTATTTT. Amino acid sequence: CASSLAARTPTRTQYF.

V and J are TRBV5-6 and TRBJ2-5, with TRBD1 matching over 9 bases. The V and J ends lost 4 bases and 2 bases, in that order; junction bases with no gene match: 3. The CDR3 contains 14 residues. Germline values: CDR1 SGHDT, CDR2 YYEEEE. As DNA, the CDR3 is TGTGCCAGCAGCCCGGGGACAGGGCAAGAGACCCAGTACTTC. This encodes CASSPGTGQETQYF.

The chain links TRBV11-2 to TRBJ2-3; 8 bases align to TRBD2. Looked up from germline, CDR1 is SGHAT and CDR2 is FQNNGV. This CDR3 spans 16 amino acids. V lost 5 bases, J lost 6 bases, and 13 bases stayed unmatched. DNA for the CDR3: TGTGCCAGCAGCACTCTCTCAGCGGGAGCAACTGATACGCAGTATTTT. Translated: CASSTLSAGATDTQYF.

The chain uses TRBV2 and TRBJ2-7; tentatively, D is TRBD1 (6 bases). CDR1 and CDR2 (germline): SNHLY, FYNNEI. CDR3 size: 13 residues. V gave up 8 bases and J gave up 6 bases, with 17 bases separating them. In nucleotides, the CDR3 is TGTGCCAGCGTAAATTTCGGGACACTCGAGCAGTACTTC. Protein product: CASVNFGTLEQYF.